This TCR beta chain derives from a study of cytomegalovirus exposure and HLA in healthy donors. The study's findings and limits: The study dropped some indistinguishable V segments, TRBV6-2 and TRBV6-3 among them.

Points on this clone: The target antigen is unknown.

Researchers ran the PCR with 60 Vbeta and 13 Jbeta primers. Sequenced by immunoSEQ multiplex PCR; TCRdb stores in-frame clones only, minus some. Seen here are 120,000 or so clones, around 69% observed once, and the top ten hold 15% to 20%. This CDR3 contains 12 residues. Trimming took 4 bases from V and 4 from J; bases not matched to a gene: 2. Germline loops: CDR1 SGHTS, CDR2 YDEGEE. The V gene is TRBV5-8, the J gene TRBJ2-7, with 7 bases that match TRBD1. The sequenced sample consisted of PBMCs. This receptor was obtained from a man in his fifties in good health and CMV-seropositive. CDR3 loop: CASSPGQYEQYF. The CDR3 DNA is TGTGCCAGCAGCCCGGGACAGTACGAGCAGTACTTC.